These 26 T cell receptor beta chains were sequenced from one sample in a study of T cell responses to AZD1222 COVID-19 vaccine. TCRdb's copy holds only in-frame clones and misses some; the assay was immunoSEQ multiplex PCR. The sample comprises some 70,000 clones, 80% of which are singletons, and over 13% rests with the top ten. The specimen comprised peripheral blood, sampled 28 days after the second AZD1222 dose. The receptors stem from an adult who received the AZD1222 COVID-19 vaccine.

This clone was picked up one time. The rearrangement joins TRBV27 to TRBJ1-3, with D perhaps TRBD1 (6 bases). The germline V gene has CDR1 MNHEY and CDR2 SMNVEV (reference sequence). CDR3 length: 15 residues. V was clipped by 2 bases and J by 2 bases, with 10 bases between them. The DNA of the CDR3 is TGTGCCAGCAGTTTAGGCGGGGGCCCTGGAAACACCATATATTTT. This codes for CASSLGGGPGNTIYF.

In DNA form, the CDR3 reads TGTGCCAGCAGCCAAGATTTGAGCCGGGTTGAGCAGTTCTTC. Translated: CASSQDLSRVEQFF. The chain links TRBV3-1 (or the pseudogene TRBV3-2) to TRBJ2-1; D not resolved. The germline V and J ends were trimmed by 0 bases and 9 bases, with 12 bases remaining between them. This CDR3 has 14 residues. CDR1 LGHDT and CDR2 YNNKEL come from the germline V gene (reference sequence).

This rearrangement joins TRBV18 to TRBJ1-1; TRBD1 matches 10 bases. Unmatched junction bases numbered 10, after V lost 6 bases and J lost 0 bases. There are 17 residues in the CDR3. Germline-derived CDR1 and CDR2 are KGHSH and LQKENI. In DNA form, the CDR3 reads TGTGCCAGCTCCCCTCAGGGGACAGGGGCTTTGAACACTGAAGCTTTCTTT. Translated: CASSPQGTGALNTEAFF.

The gene calls are TRBV27 and TRBJ1-4, with 7 nucleotides matching TRBD1. Germline V gene lookup returns CDR1 MNHEY and CDR2 SMNVEV (reference sequence). V lost 8 bases to trimming and J lost 5 bases; unmatched junction nucleotides: 11. This CDR3 comprises 15 residues. The DNA for the CDR3 is TGTGCCAGCCTTCCGATGACAGGGAACAATGAAAAACTGTTTTTT. This encodes CASLPMTGNNEKLFF.

The CDR3 sequence is CASSPGDGLARGYEQYF. The CDR3 DNA sequence: TGTGCCAGCAGTCCAGGAGATGGACTAGCGCGGGGATACGAGCAGTACTTC. The chain is built from TRBV28 and TRBJ2-7; 9 bases line up with TRBD2. CDR3 size: 17 residues. Looked up from germline, CDR1 is MDHEN and CDR2 is SYDVKM. With V trimmed by 5 bases and J by 4 bases, 15 bases remained unmatched.

By its share, this clone is medium-sized. The chain joins TRBV10-3 to TRBJ1-1; D call uncertain. CDR1 is ENHRY, CDR2 SYGVKD, per germline. The CDR3 consists of 14 residues. V lost 8 bases and J lost 0, with 13 bases in between. In DNA form, the CDR3 reads TGTGCCATCTATGGCGGCGGAATGAACACTGAAGCTTTCTTT. This codes for CAIYGGGMNTEAFF.

The chain uses TRBV19 and TRBJ2-5; the D gene could be TRBD1 or TRBD2 (6 bases each). V lost 5 bases and J lost 5, with 15 bases in between. This CDR3 is built from 14 residues. Germline CDR1 LNHDA, CDR2 SQIVND (reference sequence). CDR3 sequence reads: CASSPRGGPETQYF. CDR3 nucleotides: TGTGCCAGTAGTCCTCGAGGGGGGCCGGAGACCCAGTACTTC.

V is TRBV3-1 (or the pseudogene TRBV3-2) and J is TRBJ2-5; no firm D call. Germline CDR1 is LGHDT and CDR2 is YNNKEL (reference sequence). CDR3 size: 15 residues. V was clipped by 0 bases and J by 1 base, with 9 bases between them. The CDR3 sequence is CASSQDWAGQETQYF. CDR3 coding DNA: TGTGCCAGCAGCCAAGATTGGGCAGGCCAAGAGACCCAGTACTTC.

CDR3 residues: CASSQVGGAETGELFF. The CDR3 bases are TGTGCCAGCAGCCAAGTGGGGGGCGCGGAAACCGGGGAGCTGTTTTTT. The chain is built from TRBV7-3 and TRBJ2-2, with D perhaps being TRBD1 or TRBD2 (6 bases each). The CDR3 contains 16 residues. Looked up from germline, CDR1 is SGHTA and CDR2 is FQGTGA. Trimming took off 5 bases at V and 5 bases at J, with 18 bases between the two ends.

This chain connects TRBV10-3 to TRBJ2-1; D possibly corresponds to TRBD1 (6 bases). The CDR3 totals 16 residues. Between the trimmed V and J ends, which lost 4 bases and 1 base, there was a span of 14 bases. Germline lookup yields CDR1 ENHRY and CDR2 SYGVKD. The CDR3 protein is CAISVSGTLSYNEQFF. Here the CDR3 DNA reads TGTGCCATCAGTGTTTCCGGGACACTATCCTACAATGAGCAGTTCTTC.

The rearrangement uses TRBV10-2 and TRBJ1-2, with D unclear. This CDR3 contains 15 residues. CDR1 and CDR2 (germline): WSHSY, SAAADI. V lost 1 base and J lost 4, with 13 bases in between. CDR3 loop: CASSEFSEGGYGYTF. The CDR3 DNA reads TGCGCCAGCAGTGAGTTTTCCGAGGGCGGCTATGGCTACACCTTC.

The chain has TRBV7-2 and TRBJ1-5; TRBD1 agrees at 12 bases. Germline loops: CDR1 SGHTA, CDR2 FQGNSA. With V trimmed by 5 bases and J by 5 bases, 4 bases remained unmatched. This CDR3 comprises 15 residues. In DNA, the CDR3 is TGTGCCAGCAGCCAGGGACAGGGGGCATATCAGCCCCAGCATTTT. Its protein is CASSQGQGAYQPQHF.

This clone was seen once. This chain's CDR3 is CATSDSSGGFPGELFF. CDR3 bases: TGTGCCACCAGTGATTCTAGCGGGGGCTTCCCCGGGGAGCTGTTTTTT. This chain joins TRBV24-1 and TRBJ2-2; 10 bases are a match to TRBD2. The length of the CDR3 is 16 residues. V shed 2 bases, J shed 6 bases, and the junction held 5 bases outside the gene matches. Germline V gene lookup returns CDR1 KGHDR and CDR2 SFDVKD.

The chain uses TRBV7-9 and TRBJ2-2; TRBD2 aligns across 9 bases. The CDR3 has 17 residues. The V and J ends lost 2 bases and 7 bases, in that order; junction bases with no gene match: 11. Germline CDR1 SEHNR, CDR2 FQNEAQ (reference sequence). For the CDR3, the DNA is TGTGCCAGCAGCTTACCTCTCACTAGCGGGTCACGCGGGGAGCTGTTTTTT. Protein product: CASSLPLTSGSRGELFF.

The chain is built from TRBV11-2 and TRBJ1-1; possibly TRBD1 for D (5 bases). The V gene lost 3 bases and the J gene lost 8 bases, with 25 bases spanning the gap. Germline V gene sequence: CDR1 SGHAT, CDR2 FQNNGV. This CDR3 comprises 17 residues. Here the CDR3 DNA reads TGTGCCAGCAGCTTCGGAGCTAATGGGGCGAAGGAGTCGGAAGCTTTCTTT. Its protein product is CASSFGANGAKESEAFF.

The chain has TRBV3-1 (or the pseudogene TRBV3-2) and TRBJ1-6, with TRBD1 matching over 10 bases. CDR1 and CDR2 (germline): LGHDT, YNNKEL (reference sequence). V gave up 4 bases and J gave up 8 bases; unmatched junction bases: 2. The CDR3 loop spans 14 amino acids. The CDR3 loop reads CASSPGTGDSPLHF. The CDR3 bases are TGTGCCAGCAGCCCAGGGACAGGGGATTCACCCCTCCACTTT.

This rearrangement joins TRBV4-2 to TRBJ1-3, with 9 bases that match TRBD1. Germline V gene data show CDR1 as LGHNA and CDR2 as YNFKEQ. Trimming at V came to 5 bases and at J to 7 bases, leaving 12 bases not matched to a gene. This CDR3 has 16 amino acids. The CDR3 DNA reads as TGTGCCAGCAGCGGCCGGGACAGGGAGAGGTGGAACACCATATATTTT. Translating it yields CASSGRDRERWNTIYF.

The chain has TRBV29-1 and TRBJ2-5; tentative D call: TRBD1 (6 bases). Germline-derived CDR1 and CDR2 are SQVTM and ANQGSEA. The CDR3 covers 13 residues. With 6 bases removed from V and 1 base from J, the gap between germline ends came to 12 bases. The CDR3 region has the DNA TGCAGCGTCTACCGGGACACCCAAGAGACCCAGTACTTC. Protein product: CSVYRDTQETQYF.

The V and J genes are TRBV2 and TRBJ1-4; weak D call: TRBD1 (5 bases). V lost 6 bases and J 5 bases, leaving 19 bases between the germline ends. This CDR3 contains 16 residues. Germline V gives CDR1 SNHLY, CDR2 FYNNEI. CDR3 in DNA: TGTGCCAGCAGACCCGGCCTGACAGCCGGGAATGAAAAACTGTTTTTT. Protein product: CASRPGLTAGNEKLFF.

The rearrangement joins TRBV21-1 to TRBJ1-3. TRBV21-1 is a listed pseudogene. CDR3 size: 16 residues. CDR3 loop: CASSKYEGTSGNTIYF. The CDR3 DNA follows: TGTGCCAGCAGCAAATATGAGGGGACTTCTGGAAACACCATATATTTT.

The V gene is TRBV4-2, the J gene TRBJ2-3; the D is unclear. Per germline, CDR1 LGHNA and CDR2 YNFKEQ. The CDR3 has 17 residues. Trimming removed 0 bases at V and 5 bases at J, with 18 bases between. The CDR3 here is CASSQERMGSTKDTQYF. DNA of the CDR3: TGTGCCAGCAGCCAAGAAAGAATGGGAAGCACGAAAGATACGCAGTATTTT.

The chain employs TRBV9 and TRBJ2-5, with D unclear. V was clipped by 0 bases and J by 7 bases, with 16 bases between them. The CDR3 has 15 residues. The germline V gene has CDR1 SGDLS and CDR2 YYNGEE. This chain's CDR3 is CASSVGVGYAWTQYF. In DNA form, the CDR3 reads TGTGCCAGCAGCGTAGGGGTCGGGTACGCCTGGACCCAGTACTTC.

The rearrangement links TRBV10-2 to TRBJ1-5; a possible D gene is TRBD1 (6 bases). Germline CDR1 WSHSY, CDR2 SAAADI. Deletions cut 7 bases from V and 4 bases from J, with 17 bases between. The CDR3 is 15 amino acids. The CDR3 sequence is CASMLTGLGNQPQHF. CDR3 nucleotides: TGCGCCAGCATGTTGACAGGATTGGGAAATCAGCCCCAGCATTTT.

This chain links TRBV6-8 with TRBJ1-2; D is unresolved. Germline-derived CDR1 and CDR2 are MNHGY and SAAAGT. Trimming removed 2 bases from V and 8 bases from J, with 21 bases in between. The length of the CDR3 is 16 residues. CDR3 nucleotide sequence: TGTGCCAGCAGTTACACAACAGCCTACCGACGAGGCGGCTACACCTTC. Its protein is CASSYTTAYRRGGYTF.

The chain is built from TRBV5-1 and TRBJ1-1, with 7 bases aligning to TRBD1. J lost 3 bases, V lost 4 bases, and 9 bases had no gene match. This CDR3 spans 15 amino acids. CDR1 and CDR2 from the germline V gene are SGHRS and YFSETQ. The CDR3 region is CASSGDRDWDTEAFF. In nucleotides, the CDR3 is TGCGCCAGCAGCGGTGACAGGGATTGGGACACTGAAGCTTTCTTT.

The chain carries TRBV3-1 (or the pseudogene TRBV3-2) and TRBJ2-7, with no clear D. The germline gives CDR1 LGHDT, CDR2 YNNKEL (reference sequence). V was shortened by 4 bases and J by 4 bases, with 14 bases between the two germline ends. The CDR3 has 14 amino acids. CDR3 DNA: TGTGCCAGCAGCCTTCACCGGGCCCCATACGAGCAGTACTTC. Its protein is CASSLHRAPYEQYF.